The 15 T cell receptor beta chains given below trace back to one sample, sequenced in a study of cytomegalovirus exposure and HLA in healthy donors. PCR used 60 Vbeta primers and 13 Jbeta primers. Sequencing used immunoSEQ multiplex PCR; TCRdb keeps in-frame clones, though not all of them. The data hold about 160,000 clones, with approximately 80% observed a single time. The specimen sequenced was PBMCs. Receptors originate from a man aged 45-65 years in good health and CMV-seropositive.

The rearrangement links TRBV7-3 to TRBJ2-1, with unresolved D. The V end lost 2 bases, the J end lost 5 bases, and 7 bases lay between the germline ends. The germline V gene has CDR1 SGHTA and CDR2 FQGTGA. The CDR3 totals 13 residues. CDR3 sequence reads: CASSLGRNNEQFF. CDR3 DNA sequence: TGTGCCAGCAGCTTAGGCCGTAACAATGAGCAGTTCTTC.

The chain uses TRBV2 and TRBJ1-1; a weak D match, TRBD1 (5 bases). The germline V gene has CDR1 SNHLY and CDR2 FYNNEI. There are 14 residues in the CDR3. V shed 1 base and J shed 5 bases, with 11 bases lying between them. CDR3 loop: CASSEERGGTEAFF. CDR3 nucleotide sequence: TGTGCCAGCAGTGAAGAAAGGGGTGGGACTGAAGCTTTCTTT.

This clone occurred a few times. This chain joins TRBV9 and TRBJ1-1, with TRBD1 as a possible D gene (6 bases). This CDR3 contains 15 residues. V was shortened by 0 bases and J by 11 bases, with 20 bases between the two germline ends. Looked up from germline, CDR1 is SGDLS and CDR2 is YYNGEE. CDR3 nucleotide sequence: TGTGCCAGCAGCGTAGGGGGAGGGGGGGCAGACGAGGCTTTCTTT. Protein: CASSVGGGGADEAFF.

This rearrangement joins TRBV6-5 to TRBJ1-1; possibly TRBD1 for D (5 bases). The CDR3 is 13 amino acids. Trimming pared 7 bases from V and 3 bases from J, leaving 12 bases between. CDR1 MNHEY and CDR2 SVGAGI come from the germline V gene. The CDR3 DNA sequence: TGTGCCAGCACTCCCACAGGATACACTGAAGCTTTCTTT. Amino acid sequence: CASTPTGYTEAFF.

The chain is built from TRBV5-8 and TRBJ1-2; D possibly corresponds to TRBD1 (5 bases). The CDR3 consists of 14 residues. Trimming took off 1 base at V and 4 bases at J, with 11 bases between the two ends. Germline lookup yields CDR1 SGHTS and CDR2 YDEGEE. The CDR3 sequence: CASSLTGEVYGYTF. CDR3 coding DNA: TGTGCCAGCAGCTTGACGGGGGAAGTCTATGGCTACACCTTC. Full variable domain (outside the CDR3, taken from reference TRBV5-8 and TRBJ1-2): EAGVTQSPTHLIKTRGQQATLRCSPISGHTSVYWYQQALGLGLQFLLWYDEGEERNRGNFPPRFSGRQFPNYSSELNVNALELEDSALYLCASSLTGEVYGYTFGSGTRLTVV.

The chain recombines TRBV4-2 with TRBJ2-3; a weak D match, TRBD1 (6 bases). Trimming left V 2 bases short and J 1 base short, with 16 bases between. CDR1 and CDR2 from the germline V gene are LGHNA and YNFKEQ. This CDR3 comprises 17 residues. CDR3 sequence reads: CASSQQDAGDGTDTQYF. The CDR3 nucleotides are TGTGCCAGCAGCCAACAAGATGCAGGGGACGGCACAGATACGCAGTATTTT.

The rearrangement links TRBV21-1 to TRBJ2-5; TRBD2 is the table's D call and was not checked against the DNA. TRBV21-1 is recorded as a pseudogene. CDR3 length equals 15 residues. CDR3 sequence reads: CASSTSPGLAETQYF. DNA of the CDR3: TGTGCCAGCAGCACGAGCCCGGGACTAGCGGAGACCCAGTACTTC.

V usage is TRBV5-1 and J usage is TRBJ2-7; possibly TRBD1 for D (6 bases). CDR3 length: 15 amino acids. Germline lookup yields CDR1 SGHRS and CDR2 YFSETQ. Trimming shortened V by 3 bases and J by 4 bases, and 17 bases separated the two germline ends. In DNA, the CDR3 is TGCGCCAGCAGCTGGGGTAATACAGGGAAATACGAGCAGTACTTC. This encodes CASSWGNTGKYEQYF. Variable domain in full (rest from reference TRBV5-1 and TRBJ2-7): KAGVTQTPRYLIKTRGQQVTLSCSPISGHRSVSWYQQTPGQGLQFLFEYFSETQRNKGNFPGRFSGRQFSNSRSEMNVSTLELGDSALYLCASSWGNTGKYEQYFGPGTRLTVT.

The V call is TRBV30, the J call TRBJ2-7; TRBD1 agrees at 7 bases. Germline V CDR1 and CDR2: GTSNPN, SVGIG (reference sequence). This CDR3 has 12 amino acids. The trim removed 2 bases at V and 6 bases at J, leaving 4 bases unmatched. This CDR3 is CAWSMTGLEQYF. CDR3 in DNA: TGTGCCTGGAGTATGACAGGGCTCGAGCAGTACTTC.

This clone has just a few counts. J is TRBJ2-5 and V is TRBV5-1; weak D call: TRBD2 (5 bases). CDR1 and CDR2 (germline): SGHRS, YFSETQ. This CDR3 contains 14 residues. V lost 2 bases and J lost 0, with 8 bases in between. In DNA, the CDR3 is TGCGCCAGCAGCTTTCGCGGGTACCAAGAGACCCAGTACTTC. Translation gives CASSFRGYQETQYF.

The V call is TRBV2, the J call TRBJ2-7; D perhaps matches TRBD2 (6 bases). V lost 6 bases, J lost 12 bases, and 24 bases lay in between. The V gene's germline CDR1 is SNHLY and CDR2 FYNNEI. The CDR3 spans 14 residues. CDR3 protein: CASSWDPDSRGRYF. CDR3 in DNA: TGTGCCAGCAGCTGGGACCCGGATAGTCGGGGGAGGTACTTC. Supplemented by reference TRBV2 and TRBJ2-7, the full variable domain reads EPEVTQTPSHQVTQMGQEVILRCVPISNHLYFYWYRQILGQKVEFLVSFYNNEISEKSEIFDDQFSVERPDGSNFTLKIRSTKLEDSAMYFCASSWDPDSRGRYFGPGTRLTVT.

The chain uses TRBV2 and TRBJ2-5, with D possibly being TRBD1 (5 bases). CDR3 length equals 13 residues. The germline CDR1 and CDR2 sequences are SNHLY and FYNNEI. The V and J ends lost 4 bases and 2 bases respectively, with 8 bases between them. CDR3 amino acids: CASSANRQETQYF. CDR3 nucleotides: TGTGCCAGCAGTGCAAACAGGCAAGAGACCCAGTACTTC.

The chain uses TRBV5-4 and TRBJ1-1; TRBD1 agrees at 7 bases. CDR1 SGHNT and CDR2 YYREEE come from the germline V gene (reference sequence). There are 13 residues in the CDR3. The V gene end was trimmed by 4 bases and the J gene end by 5 bases; junction bases not matched to a gene: 5. In DNA, the CDR3 is TGTGCCAGCAGCGCACGACAGGGAACTGAAGCTTTCTTT. Translated, it gives CASSARQGTEAFF.

The rearrangement uses TRBV28 and TRBJ2-7; 7 bases agree with TRBD1. CDR3 length: 17 amino acids. Germline assignment: CDR1 MDHEN and CDR2 SYDVKM. V lost 4 bases and J lost 4; bases outside the gene matches: 16. DNA of the CDR3: TGTGCCAGCAGTTCCCAACTGGCTGGGACAGAACTTTACGAGCAGTACTTC. It translates to CASSSQLAGTELYEQYF.

The CDR3 DNA is TGTGCCAGCAGCGTAGGGTCGGGACAGCAAAATTCACCCCTCCACTTT. It is translated as CASSVGSGQQNSPLHF. The chain has TRBV9 and TRBJ1-6, with 7 bases identical to TRBD1. V lost 0 bases and J lost 7; bases outside the gene matches: 7. The CDR3 is 16 amino acids. CDR1 is SGDLS and CDR2 is YYNGEE in the germline V gene. Looking up the rest from reference TRBV9 and TRBJ1-6 gives the full variable domain: DSGVTQTPKHLITATGQRVTLRCSPRSGDLSVYWYQQSLDQGLQFLIQYYNGEERAKGNILERFSAQQFPDLHSELNLSSLELGDSALYFCASSVGSGQQNSPLHFGNGTRLTVT.